This T cell receptor (beta chain) derives from a study of CD8 T cell repertoires and HIV-1 epitope variants. Broader study findings: Of about 10 antigen-specific beta clonotypes, about six appeared to cross-react with escape variants.

The data were produced by immunoSEQ multiplex PCR, yet TCRdb's version contains in-frame clones alone and is incomplete. The sample shows 2,500 to 3,500 clones, around 63% of them seen only once. Germline V lookup: CDR1 MNHEY, CDR2 SMNVEV (reference sequence). CDR3 length equals 15 residues. V gave up 5 bases and J gave up 2 bases, with 14 bases separating them. As concerns this clone: Its specificity is unknown.

Sequencing input: cultured CD8+ T cells derived from PBMCs. The receptor was derived from a male donor with HIV. The rearrangement joins TRBV27 to TRBJ2-3, with D possibly called TRBD1 or TRBD2 (6 bases each). CDR3 sequence: CASSPLRGVTDTQYF. The CDR3 nucleotides read TGTGCCAGCAGTCCCCTTAGGGGGGTCACAGATACGCAGTATTTT.